This TCR beta chain was retrieved from a study of T cells in Graves' hyperthyroidism and ophthalmopathy. Study in general: Sampling of peripheral blood happened at initial diagnosis, prior to any treatment.

The CDR3 regions of TCR beta were amplified from RNA transcripts. The HTBI set primed first-round TCR CDR3 RT-PCR. A single record per CDR3 protein comes from TCRdb applying MiXCR to the multiplex PCR reads. The table records 600,000 to 650,000 distinct CDR3 sequences, under 25% of them present only once. Only a few counts were recorded for this clonotype. This CDR3 comprises 18 residues. Germline trimming cut 5 bases from V and 0 bases from J; bases unmatched to any gene: 14. The germline V gene has CDR1 MNHEY and CDR2 SMNVEV (reference sequence). The chain employs TRBV27 and TRBJ2-3; 7 positions agree with TRBD1. This TCR came from a man aged 25-45 years with Graves' ophthalmopathy. Sequenced sample: blood. Here the CDR3 DNA reads TGTGCCAGCAGTCCAACTGTCCCGGGACAGTACAGCACAGATACGCAGTATTTT. Amino acid sequence: CASSPTVPGQYSTDTQYF.